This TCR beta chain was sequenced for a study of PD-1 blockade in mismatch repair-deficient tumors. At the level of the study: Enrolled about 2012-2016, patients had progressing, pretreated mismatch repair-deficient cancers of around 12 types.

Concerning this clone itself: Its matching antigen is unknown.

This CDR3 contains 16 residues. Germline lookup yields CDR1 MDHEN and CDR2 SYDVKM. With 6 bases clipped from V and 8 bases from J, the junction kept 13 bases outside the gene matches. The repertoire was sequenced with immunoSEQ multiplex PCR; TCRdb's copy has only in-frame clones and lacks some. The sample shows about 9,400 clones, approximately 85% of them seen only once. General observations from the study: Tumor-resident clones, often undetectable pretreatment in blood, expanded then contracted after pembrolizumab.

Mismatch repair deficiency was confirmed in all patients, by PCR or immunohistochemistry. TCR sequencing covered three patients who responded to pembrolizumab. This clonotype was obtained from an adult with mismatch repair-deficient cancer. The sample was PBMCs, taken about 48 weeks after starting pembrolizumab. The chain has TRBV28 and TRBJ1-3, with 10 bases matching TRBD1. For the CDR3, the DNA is TGTGCCAGCAGCTTGGGACAGGGGTTTCGTTCGGACACCATATATTTT. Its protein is CASSLGQGFRSDTIYF.